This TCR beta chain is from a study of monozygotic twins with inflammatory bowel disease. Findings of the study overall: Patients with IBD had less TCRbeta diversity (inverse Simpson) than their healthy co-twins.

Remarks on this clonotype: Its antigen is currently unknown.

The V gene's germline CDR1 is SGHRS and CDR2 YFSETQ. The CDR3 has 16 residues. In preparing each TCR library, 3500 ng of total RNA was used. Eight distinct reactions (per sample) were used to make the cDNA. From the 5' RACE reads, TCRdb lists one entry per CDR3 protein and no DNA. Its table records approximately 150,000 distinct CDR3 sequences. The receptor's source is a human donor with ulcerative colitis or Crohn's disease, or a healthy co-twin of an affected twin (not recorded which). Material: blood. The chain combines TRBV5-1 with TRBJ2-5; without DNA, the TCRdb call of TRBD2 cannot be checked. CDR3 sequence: CASSLAALGGQETQYF. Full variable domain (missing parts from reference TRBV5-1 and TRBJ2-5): KAGVTQTPRYLIKTRGQQVTLSCSPISGHRSVSWYQQTPGQGLQFLFEYFSETQRNKGNFPGRFSGRQFSNSRSEMNVSTLELGDSALYLCASSLAALGGQETQYFGPGTRLLVL.